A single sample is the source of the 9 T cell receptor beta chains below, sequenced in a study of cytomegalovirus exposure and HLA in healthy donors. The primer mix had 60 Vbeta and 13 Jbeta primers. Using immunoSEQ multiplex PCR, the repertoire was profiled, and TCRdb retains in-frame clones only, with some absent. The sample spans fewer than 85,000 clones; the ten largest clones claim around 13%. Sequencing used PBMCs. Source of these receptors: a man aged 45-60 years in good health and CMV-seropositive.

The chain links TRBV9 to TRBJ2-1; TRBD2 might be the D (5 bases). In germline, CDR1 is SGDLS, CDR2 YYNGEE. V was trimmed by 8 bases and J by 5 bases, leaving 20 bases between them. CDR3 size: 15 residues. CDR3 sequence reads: CASSPGRALDNEQFF. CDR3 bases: TGTGCCAGTTCCCCGGGAAGGGCCCTCGACAATGAGCAGTTCTTC.

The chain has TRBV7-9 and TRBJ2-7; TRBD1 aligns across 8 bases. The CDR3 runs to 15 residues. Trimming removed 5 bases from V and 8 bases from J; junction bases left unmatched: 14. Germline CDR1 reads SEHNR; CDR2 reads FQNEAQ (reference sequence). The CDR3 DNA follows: TGTGCCAGCAGCCCGGGACCCTTACAGGGGGGCAAGCAGTACGTC. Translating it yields CASSPGPLQGGKQYV.

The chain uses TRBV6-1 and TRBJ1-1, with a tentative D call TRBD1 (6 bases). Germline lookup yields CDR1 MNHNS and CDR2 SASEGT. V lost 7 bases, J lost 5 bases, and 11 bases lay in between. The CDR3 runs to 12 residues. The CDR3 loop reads CASNKGGTEAFF. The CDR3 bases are TGTGCCAGCAATAAAGGGGGTACTGAAGCTTTCTTT.

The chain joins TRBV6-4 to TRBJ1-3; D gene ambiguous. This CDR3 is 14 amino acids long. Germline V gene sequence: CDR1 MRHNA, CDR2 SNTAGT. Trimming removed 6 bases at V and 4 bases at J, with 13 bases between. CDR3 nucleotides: TGTGCCAGCAGAAGTGTGCGGGTGGGAAACACCATATATTTT. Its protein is CASRSVRVGNTIYF.

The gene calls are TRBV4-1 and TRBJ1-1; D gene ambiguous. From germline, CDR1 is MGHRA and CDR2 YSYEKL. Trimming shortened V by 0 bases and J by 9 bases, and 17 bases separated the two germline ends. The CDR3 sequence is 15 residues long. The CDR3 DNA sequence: TGCGCCAGCAGCCAAGAAACGGGAGGTGGAGGGAAAGCTTTCTTT. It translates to CASSQETGGGGKAFF.

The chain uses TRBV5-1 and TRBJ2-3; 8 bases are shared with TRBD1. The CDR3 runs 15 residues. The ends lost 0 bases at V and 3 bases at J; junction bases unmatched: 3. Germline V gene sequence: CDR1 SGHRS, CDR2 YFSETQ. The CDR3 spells CASSLADRATDTQYF. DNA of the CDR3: TGCGCCAGCAGCTTGGCGGACAGGGCGACAGATACGCAGTATTTT. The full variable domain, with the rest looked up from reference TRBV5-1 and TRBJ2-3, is KAGVTQTPRYLIKTRGQQVTLSCSPISGHRSVSWYQQTPGQGLQFLFEYFSETQRNKGNFPGRFSGRQFSNSRSEMNVSTLELGDSALYLCASSLADRATDTQYFGPGTRLTVL.

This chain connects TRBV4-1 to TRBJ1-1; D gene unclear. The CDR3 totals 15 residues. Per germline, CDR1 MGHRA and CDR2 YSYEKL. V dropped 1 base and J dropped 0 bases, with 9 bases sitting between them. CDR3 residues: CASSQALAVNTEAFF. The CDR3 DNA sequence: TGCGCCAGCAGCCAAGCTTTAGCGGTGAACACTGAAGCTTTCTTT.

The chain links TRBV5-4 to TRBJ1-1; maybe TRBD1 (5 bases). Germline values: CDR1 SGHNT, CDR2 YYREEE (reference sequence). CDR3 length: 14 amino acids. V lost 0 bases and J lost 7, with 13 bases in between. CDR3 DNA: TGTGCCAGCAGCTTGGGGCAGGGAGGTGATGAAGCTTTCTTT. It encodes CASSLGQGGDEAFF.

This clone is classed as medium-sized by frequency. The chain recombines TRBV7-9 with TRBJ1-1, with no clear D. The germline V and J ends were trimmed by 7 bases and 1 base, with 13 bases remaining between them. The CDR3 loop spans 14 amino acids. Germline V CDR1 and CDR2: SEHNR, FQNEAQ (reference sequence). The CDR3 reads CASTPPAENTEAFF. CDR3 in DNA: TGTGCCAGCACCCCCCCCGCAGAGAACACTGAAGCTTTCTTT.